The 14 T cell receptor beta chains presented below share a single source sample, sequenced in a study of blood T cell repertoires in COVID-19. TCRdb's copy holds only in-frame clones and misses some; the assay was immunoSEQ multiplex PCR. Of about 260,000 clones detected, just under 85% appear once; the ten largest clones hold around 1.9%. The sequenced material came from peripheral blood. The origin of the receptors is a woman aged 80 or over with acute or convalescent COVID-19.

A single count supports this clone. The rearrangement links TRBV4-1 to TRBJ1-1, with D possibly being TRBD1 (6 bases). The length of the CDR3 is 15 residues. V lost 0 bases and J 4 bases, leaving 12 bases between the germline ends. Germline V lookup: CDR1 MGHRA, CDR2 YSYEKL. This CDR3 reads CASSQEVRGGTEAFF. Written as DNA, the CDR3 is TGCGCCAGCAGCCAAGAAGTTAGAGGGGGCACTGAAGCTTTCTTT.

The chain joins TRBV7-2 to TRBJ2-7; tentative D call: TRBD2 (5 bases). The V and J ends lost 4 bases and 2 bases respectively, with 12 bases between them. The length of the CDR3 is 14 residues. The V gene's germline CDR1 is SGHTA and CDR2 FQGNSA. The CDR3 here is CASSSSSGTYEQYF. CDR3 DNA: TGTGCCAGCAGCTCTAGCAGTGGTACCTACGAGCAGTACTTC.

V and J are TRBV5-1 and TRBJ1-4; D is undetermined. V was clipped by 0 bases and J by 2 bases, with 5 bases between them. Germline CDR1 reads SGHRS; CDR2 reads YFSETQ. The CDR3 is 14 residues long. CDR3 in DNA: TGCGCCAGCAGCTTGGAACGGACTAATGAAAAACTGTTTTTT. Protein product: CASSLERTNEKLFF.

The V gene is TRBV3-1 (or the pseudogene TRBV3-2), the J gene TRBJ1-1, with no clear D. Trimming removed 0 bases from V and 1 base from J, with 6 bases in between. Germline V gene sequence: CDR1 LGHDT, CDR2 YNNKEL (reference sequence). The CDR3 runs to 14 residues. The CDR3 DNA is TGTGCCAGCAGCCAAGATATCCGGAACACTGAAGCTTTCTTT. Translation: CASSQDIRNTEAFF.

The V and J genes are TRBV11-2 and TRBJ2-1, with 14 nucleotides matching TRBD2. CDR3 length equals 17 residues. The V gene's germline CDR1 is SGHAT and CDR2 FQNNGV. The trim removed 7 bases at V and 8 bases at J, leaving 13 bases unmatched. CDR3 DNA sequence: TGTGCCAGCAACCACCCGACCGGGACTAGCGGGAGCGATGAGCAGTTCTTC. This sequence encodes CASNHPTGTSGSDEQFF.

V usage is TRBV2 and J usage is TRBJ1-5, with 8 bases that match TRBD1. Trimming cost V 8 bases and J 5 bases; bases outside gene matches: 5. This CDR3 comprises 13 residues. Germline V gene sequence: CDR1 SNHLY, CDR2 FYNNEI. CDR3 amino acids: CASLGQVDQPQHF. The CDR3 nucleotides are TGTGCCAGCCTGGGACAGGTAGATCAGCCCCAGCATTTT.

This clone has only one observation. The chain is built from TRBV28 and TRBJ1-2, with 7 bases aligning to TRBD1. CDR3 length: 11 amino acids. Germline V gene lookup returns CDR1 MDHEN and CDR2 SYDVKM. Trimming at V came to 10 bases and at J to 8 bases, leaving 7 bases not matched to a gene. As DNA, the CDR3 is TGTGCCATAACGACAGGGAAAGGCTACACCTTC. Its translation is CAITTGKGYTF.

The CDR3: CASSLASRGAREQYF. CDR3 nucleotide sequence: TGTGCCAGCAGCTTAGCCTCCAGGGGTGCAAGGGAGCAGTACTTC. The chain carries TRBV7-9 and TRBJ2-7, with D maybe TRBD1 (6 bases). Germline-derived CDR1 and CDR2 are SEHNR and FQNEAQ (reference sequence). CDR3 size: 15 residues. The V gene lost 0 bases and the J gene lost 7 bases, with 16 bases spanning the gap.

The chain carries TRBV7-8 and TRBJ2-7; D might be TRBD1 (6 bases). The CDR3 is 13 amino acids. Trimming took 1 base from V and 6 from J, leaving 10 bases between them. Per the germline V gene, CDR1 is SGHVS and CDR2 is FQNEAQ. CDR3: CASSLGQVTEQYF. CDR3 nucleotide sequence: TGTGCCAGCAGCTTAGGACAGGTTACCGAGCAGTACTTC.

The chain has TRBV4-3 and TRBJ1-3, with D tentatively TRBD1 (5 bases). V shed 2 bases and J shed 4 bases, with 6 bases lying between them. The CDR3 is 13 amino acids. The germline CDR1 and CDR2 sequences are LGHNA and YSLEER. The CDR3 here is CASSQYRGNTIYF. In nucleotides, the CDR3 is TGCGCCAGCAGCCAATACAGGGGAAACACCATATATTTT.

This chain uses TRBV28 with TRBJ1-2; 7 bases line up with TRBD1. Germline V CDR1 and CDR2: MDHEN, SYDVKM. V gave up 3 bases and J gave up 8 bases; unmatched junction bases: 15. The CDR3 covers 16 residues. The CDR3 here is CASSLGGTGDAWGYTF. The CDR3, as DNA: TGTGCCAGCAGTTTGGGTGGTACAGGGGATGCGTGGGGCTACACCTTC.

This clone appeared once. The V gene is TRBV18, the J gene TRBJ1-1; D is ambiguous. The CDR3 sequence is 13 residues long. Trimming shortened V by 3 bases and J by 5 bases, and 10 bases separated the two germline ends. Germline assignment: CDR1 KGHSH and CDR2 LQKENI. CDR3 loop: CASSPRGSTEAFF. In DNA form, the CDR3 reads TGTGCCAGCTCACCCCGGGGTTCGACTGAAGCTTTCTTT.

The CDR3, as DNA: TGTGCCAGCAGCCGTACCGGGACACCATCCTCTGGAAACACCATATATTTT. The encoded protein is CASSRTGTPSSGNTIYF. The rearrangement links TRBV7-2 to TRBJ1-3, with D possibly TRBD1 on 6 matching bases. The germline CDR1 and CDR2 sequences are SGHTA and FQGNSA. V was cut by 5 bases and J by 0 bases, with 17 bases left in between. The CDR3 contains 17 residues.

The chain has TRBV5-8 and TRBJ1-2; D remains ambiguous. V shed 4 bases and J shed 4 bases, with 20 bases lying between them. This CDR3 spans 16 amino acids. The germline V gene has CDR1 SGHTS and CDR2 YDEGEE. CDR3 amino acids: CASSPRARGLSYGYTF. The CDR3 DNA follows: TGTGCCAGCAGCCCCCGAGCCCGCGGACTGAGCTATGGCTACACCTTC.